What follows are 25 T cell receptor beta chains derived from one specimen sequenced in a study of T cell responses to AZD1222 COVID-19 vaccine. Clones were sequenced by immunoSEQ multiplex PCR, and TCRdb holds only the in-frame ones, with some missing. This table has fewer than 180,000 clones, over 75% appearing once. Sequencing was performed on peripheral blood, taken 28 days after the second AZD1222 dose. The receptors derive from an adult who received the AZD1222 COVID-19 vaccine.

The chain joins TRBV29-1 to TRBJ1-1; 10 nucleotides agree with TRBD1. This CDR3 contains 13 residues. Germline V gene data show CDR1 as SQVTM and CDR2 as ANQGSEA. CDR3 protein: CSFRVDRGTEAFF. The DNA for the CDR3 is TGCAGTTTCCGGGTGGACAGGGGGACTGAAGCTTTCTTT.

J is TRBJ1-6 and V is TRBV5-1; D perhaps matches TRBD1 (5 bases). Germline V CDR1 and CDR2: SGHRS, YFSETQ. Between the trimmed V and J ends, which lost 2 bases and 7 bases, there was a span of 13 bases. This CDR3 region has 15 residues. The CDR3 DNA reads TGCGCCAGCAGCTTTGCCGGAGGGGAAAATTCACCCCTCCACTTT. It translates to CASSFAGGENSPLHF.

As DNA, the CDR3 is TGTGCCAGCAGCGCGGGGAATACTGAAGCTTTCTTT. It specifies CASSAGNTEAFF. V and J are TRBV14 and TRBJ1-1; D ambiguous. Deletions cut 5 bases from V and 5 bases from J, with 9 bases between. The CDR3 runs 12 residues. Germline CDR1 SGHDN, CDR2 FVKESK.

The chain employs TRBV5-6 and TRBJ2-5; no firm D call. There are 13 residues in the CDR3. The V gene's germline CDR1 is SGHDT and CDR2 YYEEEE. V lost 0 bases to trimming and J lost 4 bases, with 7 bases between them. CDR3 nucleotide sequence: TGTGCCAGCAGCTTGGGGCGGAGAGAGACCCAGTACTTC. Its protein product is CASSLGRRETQYF.

This chain links TRBV2 with TRBJ1-1; 7 nucleotides align to TRBD1. This CDR3 region has 17 residues. The V gene's germline CDR1 is SNHLY and CDR2 FYNNEI. The ends lost 4 bases at V and 5 bases at J; junction bases unmatched: 16. CDR3 nucleotide sequence: TGTGCCAGCAGTGGAACAGGGGTTCCCCACATAGGAACTGAAGCTTTCTTT. This translates into CASSGTGVPHIGTEAFF.

The chain is built from TRBV27 and TRBJ1-1, with a possible D match to TRBD1 (6 bases). V dropped 5 bases and J dropped 4 bases, with 11 bases sitting between them. Germline CDR1 is MNHEY and CDR2 is SMNVEV (reference sequence). The CDR3 is 13 residues long. The CDR3 protein is CASSRTGSTEAFF. CDR3 DNA sequence: TGTGCCAGCAGTCGTACAGGGTCCACTGAAGCTTTCTTT.

The chain links TRBV6-1 to TRBJ1-2; tentatively, D is TRBD1 (5 bases). CDR1 and CDR2 (germline): MNHNS, SASEGT. The CDR3 consists of 15 residues. Trimming left V 2 bases short and J 3 bases short, with 13 bases between. The CDR3 is CASSESQGVDYGYTF. In nucleotides, the CDR3 is TGTGCCAGCAGTGAAAGCCAGGGTGTGGACTATGGCTACACCTTC.

V is TRBV25-1 and J is TRBJ1-4, with 8 bases identical to TRBD1. Trimming cost V 4 bases and J 7 bases; bases outside gene matches: 14. The CDR3 has 17 amino acids. In germline, CDR1 is MGHDK, CDR2 SYGVNS. The CDR3 protein is CASSAVETGVGGEKLFF. CDR3 in DNA: TGTGCCAGCAGTGCAGTGGAGACAGGGGTAGGCGGTGAAAAACTGTTTTTT.

As concerns this clone: A read error may account for a junction end that differs from germline. The rearrangement joins TRBV10-3 to TRBJ1-2; TRBD1 is a possible D gene (5 bases). This CDR3 is built from 13 residues. Germline values: CDR1 ENHRY, CDR2 SYGVKD. The CDR3 DNA reads as TGTGCCATCAATGAGGACATGAACTATGGCTACACCTTC. As protein: CAINEDMNYGYTF.

This chain joins TRBV12-3 or TRBV12-4 and TRBJ1-1; D not resolved. The CDR3 runs to 11 residues. V was shortened by 6 bases and J by 8 bases, with 10 bases between the two germline ends. The DNA of the CDR3 is TGTGCCAGCAGCCCGGGATGGGAAGCTTTCTTT. It is translated as CASSPGWEAFF.

This clone was seen more than once but under ten times. This chain connects TRBV2 to TRBJ1-1; D possibly corresponds to TRBD1 (6 bases). Trimming cost V 4 bases and J 2 bases, with 8 bases left between them. Germline CDR1 SNHLY, CDR2 FYNNEI. The CDR3 has 13 residues. The CDR3: CASSGGLNTEAFF. In DNA form, the CDR3 reads TGTGCCAGCAGTGGGGGGCTCAACACTGAAGCTTTCTTT.

The V call is TRBV4-1, the J call TRBJ2-2; 7 positions agree with TRBD2. The CDR3 covers 13 residues. Trimming at V came to 6 bases and at J to 7 bases, leaving 5 bases not matched to a gene. Germline CDR1 reads MGHRA; CDR2 reads YSYEKL. The CDR3 here is CASRAGAGGELFF. The CDR3 coding sequence is TGCGCCAGCAGGGCGGGAGCGGGCGGGGAGCTGTTTTTT.

The chain carries TRBV7-9 and TRBJ1-2; D unresolved. V was cut by 7 bases and J by 8 bases, with 17 bases left in between. Germline-derived CDR1 and CDR2 are SEHNR and FQNEAQ (reference sequence). The CDR3 is 13 residues long. In DNA form, the CDR3 reads TGTGCCAGCAACCAAGAGACCGATGGAGGCTACACCTTC. It codes for CASNQETDGGYTF.

The gene calls are TRBV6-5 and TRBJ2-1; D unclear. The germline CDR1 and CDR2 sequences are MNHEY and SVGAGI. Between the trimmed V and J ends, which lost 2 bases and 2 bases, there was a span of 7 bases. CDR3 length: 14 residues. Written as DNA, the CDR3 is TGTGCCAGCAGTTACGGTGGCCCCTACAATGAGCAGTTCTTC. The encoded protein is CASSYGGPYNEQFF.

A single count supports this clone. The chain employs TRBV3-1 (or the pseudogene TRBV3-2) and TRBJ2-7; 7 bases are shared with TRBD2. Germline assignment: CDR1 LGHDT and CDR2 YNNKEL (reference sequence). This CDR3 is built from 18 residues. J gave up 3 bases and V 2 bases, and 16 bases lay outside the gene matches. The CDR3 protein is CASSQLSGGGRSVYEQYF. CDR3 sequence (DNA): TGTGCCAGCAGCCAACTTTCTGGAGGCGGGAGAAGTGTCTACGAGCAGTACTTC.

This chain joins TRBV19 and TRBJ2-2, with 7 bases aligning to TRBD1. Germline V lookup: CDR1 LNHDA, CDR2 SQIVND (reference sequence). The J segment lost 3 bases and the V segment lost 3 bases, leaving 4 bases of the junction unmatched. The CDR3 sequence is 15 residues long. The CDR3 loop reads CASSIGDSYTGELFF. CDR3 coding DNA: TGTGCCAGTAGTATTGGGGACAGTTACACCGGGGAGCTGTTTTTT. Complete variable domain (other parts from reference TRBV19 and TRBJ2-2): DGGITQSPKYLFRKEGQNVTLSCEQNLNHDAMYWYRQDPGQGLRLIYYSQIVNDFQKGDIAEGYSVSREKKESFPLTVTSAQKNPTAFYLCASSIGDSYTGELFFGEGSRLTVL.

The V and J genes are TRBV27 and TRBJ1-1; D remains ambiguous. V was pared by 0 bases and J by 7 bases, with 9 bases between. The CDR3 extends over 13 amino acids. CDR1 is MNHEY and CDR2 is SMNVEV in the germline V gene (reference sequence). The CDR3 nucleotides read TGTGCCAGCAGTTTATCGAAGGCTAATGAAGCTTTCTTT. Its translation: CASSLSKANEAFF.

As for this clone: Other DNA sequences in the same sample also yield this CDR3. This sequence joins TRBV19 and TRBJ2-1; 8 nucleotides align to TRBD1. V lost 5 bases, J lost 3 bases, and 6 bases stayed unmatched. CDR3 length: 15 amino acids. CDR1 is LNHDA and CDR2 is SQIVND in the germline V gene (reference sequence). The CDR3 nucleotides read TGTGCCAGTAGTCTCGACAGGGGAAGCTACAATGAGCAGTTCTTC. Translation: CASSLDRGSYNEQFF.

The chain is built from TRBV30 and TRBJ1-1, with D tentatively TRBD1 (6 bases). The CDR3 loop spans 14 amino acids. The germline CDR1 and CDR2 sequences are GTSNPN and SVGIG (reference sequence). The V and J ends lost 0 bases and 1 base respectively, with 9 bases between them. The CDR3 nucleotides read TGTGCCTGGAGTGTTGGGACACCGAACACTGAAGCTTTCTTT. Its translation is CAWSVGTPNTEAFF.

This sequence joins TRBV9 and TRBJ1-4, with D perhaps matching TRBD1 (5 bases). Trimming took off 0 bases at V and 4 bases at J, with 10 bases between the two ends. This CDR3 contains 15 residues. CDR1 SGDLS and CDR2 YYNGEE come from the germline V gene. The CDR3 DNA reads as TGTGCCAGCAGCGTAGCTCAGACAGTTAATGAAAAACTGTTTTTT. This translates into CASSVAQTVNEKLFF. Full variable domain (outside the CDR3, taken from reference TRBV9 and TRBJ1-4): DSGVTQTPKHLITATGQRVTLRCSPRSGDLSVYWYQQSLDQGLQFLIQYYNGEERAKGNILERFSAQQFPDLHSELNLSSLELGDSALYFCASSVAQTVNEKLFFGSGTQLSVL.

This clone occurred once. This sequence joins TRBV19 and TRBJ2-4; D may be TRBD2 (6 bases). Trimming took off 3 bases at V and 7 bases at J, with 13 bases between the two ends. In germline, CDR1 is LNHDA, CDR2 SQIVND (reference sequence). This CDR3 comprises 14 residues. CDR3 protein: CASSISGGRNIQYF. In nucleotides, the CDR3 is TGTGCCAGTAGTATTAGCGGCGGGCGGAACATTCAGTACTTC.

CDR3 protein: CASSWGPTGAAYGYTF. CDR3 nucleotide sequence: TGTGCCAGCAGCTGGGGGCCTACAGGGGCAGCCTATGGCTACACCTTC. V gene TRBV7-8 combines with J gene TRBJ1-2, with TRBD1 matching 7 bases. Trimming cost V 4 bases and J 4 bases; bases outside gene matches: 12. This CDR3 has 16 residues. Per the germline V gene, CDR1 is SGHVS and CDR2 is FQNEAQ.

The V gene is TRBV5-4, the J gene TRBJ2-1, with TRBD2 identical over 8 bases. J gave up 0 bases and V 4 bases, and 9 bases lay outside the gene matches. The CDR3 has 17 amino acids. From germline, CDR1 is SGHNT and CDR2 YYREEE (reference sequence). The CDR3: CASSQGGLAGSYNEQFF. The CDR3 region has the DNA TGTGCCAGCAGCCAAGGTGGGCTAGCGGGCTCCTACAATGAGCAGTTCTTC.

This clone was detected only a few times. Other DNA sequences from this sample encode an identical CDR3 as well. The rearrangement joins TRBV19 to TRBJ2-1; D is possibly TRBD1 (6 bases). Germline CDR1 and CDR2: LNHDA and SQIVND (reference sequence). V lost 7 bases and J 0 bases, leaving 13 bases between the germline ends. This CDR3 contains 15 residues. Written as DNA, the CDR3 is TGTGCCAGTACTTCTGACAGGAGCTCCTACAATGAGCAGTTCTTC. It encodes CASTSDRSSYNEQFF.

The chain has TRBV2 and TRBJ2-3, with 7 nucleotides matching TRBD2. V shed 6 bases, J shed 4 bases, and the junction held 13 bases outside the gene matches. The germline CDR1 and CDR2 sequences are SNHLY and FYNNEI. The length of the CDR3 is 16 residues. CDR3 in DNA: TGTGCCAGCAGAAATGACTACAATGGGGGGGCAGATACGCAGTATTTT. Its protein product is CASRNDYNGGADTQYF.